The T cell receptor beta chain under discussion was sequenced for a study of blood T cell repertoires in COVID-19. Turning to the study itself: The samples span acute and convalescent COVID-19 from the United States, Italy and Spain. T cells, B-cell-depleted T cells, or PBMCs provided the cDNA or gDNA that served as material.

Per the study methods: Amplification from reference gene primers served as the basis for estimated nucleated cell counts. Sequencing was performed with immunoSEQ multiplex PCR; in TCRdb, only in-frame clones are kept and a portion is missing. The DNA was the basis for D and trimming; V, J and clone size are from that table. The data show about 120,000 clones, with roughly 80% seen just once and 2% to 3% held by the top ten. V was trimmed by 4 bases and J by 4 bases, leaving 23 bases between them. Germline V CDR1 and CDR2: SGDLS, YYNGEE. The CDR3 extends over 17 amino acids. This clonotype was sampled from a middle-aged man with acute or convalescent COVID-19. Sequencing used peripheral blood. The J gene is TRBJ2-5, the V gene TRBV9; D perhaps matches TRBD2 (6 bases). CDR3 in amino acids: CASSPAGLPERGETQYF. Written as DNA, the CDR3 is TGTGCCAGCAGCCCGGCGGGGTTACCGGAGCGTGGAGAGACCCAGTACTTC. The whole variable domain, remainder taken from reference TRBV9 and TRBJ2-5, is DSGVTQTPKHLITATGQRVTLRCSPRSGDLSVYWYQQSLDQGLQFLIQYYNGEERAKGNILERFSAQQFPDLHSELNLSSLELGDSALYFCASSPAGLPERGETQYFGPGTRLLVL.